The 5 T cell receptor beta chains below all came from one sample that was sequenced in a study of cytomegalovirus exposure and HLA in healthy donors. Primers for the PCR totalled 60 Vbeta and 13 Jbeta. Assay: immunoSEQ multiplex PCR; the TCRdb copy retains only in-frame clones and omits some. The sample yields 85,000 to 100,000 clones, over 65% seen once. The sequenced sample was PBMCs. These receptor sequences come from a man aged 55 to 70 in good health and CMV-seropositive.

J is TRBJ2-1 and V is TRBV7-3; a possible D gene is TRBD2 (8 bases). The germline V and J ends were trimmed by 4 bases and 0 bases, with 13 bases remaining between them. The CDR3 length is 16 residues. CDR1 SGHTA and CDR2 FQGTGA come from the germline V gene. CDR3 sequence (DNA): TGTGCCAGCAGCTCAGCGGGGGACAGCTCCTACAATGAGCAGTTCTTC. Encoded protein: CASSSAGDSSYNEQFF.

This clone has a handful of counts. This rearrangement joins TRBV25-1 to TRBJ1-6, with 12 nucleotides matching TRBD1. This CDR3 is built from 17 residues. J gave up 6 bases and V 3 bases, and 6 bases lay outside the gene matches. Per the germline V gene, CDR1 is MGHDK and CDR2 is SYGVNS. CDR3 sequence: CASSDPGQGASNSPLHF. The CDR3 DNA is TGTGCCAGCAGTGACCCGGGACAGGGGGCCTCTAATTCACCCCTCCACTTT. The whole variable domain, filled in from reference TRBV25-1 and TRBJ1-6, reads EADIYQTPRYLVIGTGKKITLECSQTMGHDKMYWYQQDPGMELHLIHYSYGVNSTEKGDLSSESTVSRIRTEHFPLTLESARPSHTSQYLCASSDPGQGASNSPLHFGNGTRLTVT.

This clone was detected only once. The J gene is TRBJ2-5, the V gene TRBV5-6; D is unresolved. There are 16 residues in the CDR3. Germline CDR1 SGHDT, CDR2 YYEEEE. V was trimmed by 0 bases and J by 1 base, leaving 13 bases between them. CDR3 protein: CASSLVQLGTQETQYF. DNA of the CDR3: TGTGCCAGCAGCTTGGTACAGCTTGGCACCCAAGAGACCCAGTACTTC.

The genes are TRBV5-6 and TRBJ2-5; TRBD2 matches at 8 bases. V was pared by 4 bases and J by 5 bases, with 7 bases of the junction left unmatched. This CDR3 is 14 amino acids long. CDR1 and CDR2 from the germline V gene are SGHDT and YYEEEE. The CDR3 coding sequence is TGTGCCAGCAGCATTATAGCGGGGTCTGAGACCCAGTACTTC. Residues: CASSIIAGSETQYF.

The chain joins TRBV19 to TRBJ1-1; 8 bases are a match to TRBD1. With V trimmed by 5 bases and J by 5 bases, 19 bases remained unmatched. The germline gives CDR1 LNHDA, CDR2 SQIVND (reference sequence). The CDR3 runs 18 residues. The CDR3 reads CASSYPPLDRVEGTEAFF. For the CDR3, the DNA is TGTGCCAGTAGTTATCCCCCCTTGGACAGGGTGGAAGGTACTGAAGCTTTCTTT.